The clone carrying this T cell receptor beta chain was seen ten or more times. The library was built from around 380 ng RNA with molecular barcoded adaptors for alpha/delta and beta/gamma chains. TCRdb reanalysed the reads using MiXCR and keeps one entry per CDR3 protein. Of over 80,000 distinct CDR3 sequences listed, about 12% are singletons. Germline assignment: CDR1 SGHNT and CDR2 YENEEA. Trimming removed 5 bases from V and 5 bases from J; junction bases left unmatched: 1. The CDR3 spans 13 residues. This entry comes from a study of read filtering for tumor transcriptome and immune sequencing. Study as a whole: Patients were about 17 male and 13 to 15 female, mean age 65.9 years, range roughly 47 to 85.

The material sequenced was a population of CD138-negative cells sorted from bone marrow. The genes are TRBV11-3 and TRBJ2-2; 8 bases map to TRBD1. This receptor was obtained from a donor aged 40 or older with multiple myeloma. DNA for the CDR3: TGTGCCAGCAGCCGGACAGGGACCGGGGAGCTGTTTTTT. Protein: CASSRTGTGELFF.